Below are 12 T cell receptor beta chains sequenced from a single sample in a study of cytomegalovirus exposure and HLA in healthy donors. In the PCR, 60 Vbeta and 13 Jbeta primers were used. The method was immunoSEQ multiplex PCR; TCRdb's version includes in-frame clones alone and lacks a portion of them. This sample has nearly 110,000 clones, with roughly 75% found just once. Sequenced: PBMCs. These receptors all come from a man in his forties in good health and CMV-seronegative.

CDR3 in DNA: TGTGCCAGCAGCCCCGCCAGGGGGCGAACAGATACGCAGTATTTT. Protein product: CASSPARGRTDTQYF. This sequence joins TRBV11-2 and TRBJ2-3, with 8 nucleotides matching TRBD1. Germline trimming cut 5 bases from V and 3 bases from J; bases unmatched to any gene: 7. The CDR3 is 15 amino acids. Per the germline V gene, CDR1 is SGHAT and CDR2 is FQNNGV. Combining the CDR3 with reference TRBV11-2 and TRBJ2-3 gives the whole variable domain EAGVAQSPRYKIIEKRQSVAFWCNPISGHATLYWYQQILGQGPKLLIQFQNNGVVDDSQLPKDRFSAERLKGVDSTLKIQPAKLEDSAVYLCASSPARGRTDTQYFGPGTRLTVL.

V is TRBV5-6 and J is TRBJ1-1; tentative D call: TRBD1 (6 bases). The germline CDR1 and CDR2 sequences are SGHDT and YYEEEE. V gave up 4 bases and J gave up 5 bases, with 18 bases separating them. The CDR3 has 15 residues. The CDR3 sequence is CASSPTTSRGTEAFF. As DNA, the CDR3 is TGTGCCAGCAGCCCGACGACGAGCAGGGGTACTGAAGCTTTCTTT.

This chain connects TRBV2 to TRBJ1-2; weak D call: TRBD1 (6 bases). V lost 4 bases and J 0 bases, leaving 6 bases between the germline ends. This CDR3 spans 13 amino acids. CDR1 is SNHLY and CDR2 is FYNNEI in the germline V gene. The CDR3 spells CASSGDTNYGYTF. The CDR3 DNA reads as TGTGCCAGCAGTGGGGACACTAACTATGGCTACACCTTC.

This clone has only a few counts. This sequence joins TRBV2 and TRBJ1-2; 7 bases map to TRBD1. After removal of 6 bases from V and 3 bases from J, the junction contained 1 base not matched to a gene. CDR3 length: 12 residues. In germline, CDR1 is SNHLY, CDR2 FYNNEI. This chain's CDR3 is CASRGTDYGYTF. In DNA, the CDR3 is TGTGCCAGCAGGGGGACAGACTATGGCTACACCTTC.

This clone has more than one count but fewer than ten. The rearrangement links TRBV7-8 to TRBJ2-7, with 7 bases lining up with TRBD1. The CDR3 is 13 residues long. V shed 6 bases and J 6 bases; nucleotides not matched to a gene: 8. Germline-derived CDR1 and CDR2 are SGHVS and FQNEAQ. This CDR3 reads CASRPRGKGEQYF. The CDR3 nucleotides read TGTGCCAGCAGACCCAGGGGGAAAGGCGAGCAGTACTTC. Full variable domain (missing parts from reference TRBV7-8 and TRBJ2-7): GAGVSQSPRYKVAKRGQDVALRCDPISGHVSLFWYQQALGQGPEFLTYFQNEAQLDKSGLPSDRFFAERPEGSVSTLKIQRTQQEDSAVYLCASRPRGKGEQYFGPGTRLTVT.

V is TRBV7-9 and J is TRBJ2-3; D is uncertain. Germline-derived CDR1 and CDR2 are SEHNR and FQNEAQ (reference sequence). V was trimmed by 3 bases and J by 5 bases, leaving 12 bases between them. The CDR3 contains 14 residues. The CDR3 DNA follows: TGTGCCAGCAGCTTCAGAGACCTAGGAGATACGCAGTATTTT. Protein product: CASSFRDLGDTQYF.

V is TRBV11-2 and J is TRBJ2-4; D not resolved. Germline CDR1 is SGHAT and CDR2 is FQNNGV. CDR3 length equals 11 residues. V was trimmed by 5 bases and J by 8 bases, leaving 7 bases between them. CDR3 bases: TGTGCCAGCAGCCCAGGCGACATTCAGTACTTC. Its protein product is CASSPGDIQYF. Full variable domain (rest looked up from reference TRBV11-2 and TRBJ2-4): EAGVAQSPRYKIIEKRQSVAFWCNPISGHATLYWYQQILGQGPKLLIQFQNNGVVDDSQLPKDRFSAERLKGVDSTLKIQPAKLEDSAVYLCASSPGDIQYFGAGTRLSVL.

The chain combines TRBV6-1 with TRBJ1-3; no reliable D call. The germline CDR1 and CDR2 sequences are MNHNS and SASEGT. Trimming removed 3 bases from V and 0 bases from J, with 6 bases in between. The CDR3 is 14 amino acids. In DNA form, the CDR3 reads TGTGCCAGCAGTGAGATAGTCTCTGGAAACACCATATATTTT. Amino acid sequence: CASSEIVSGNTIYF.

The rearrangement links TRBV5-6 to TRBJ2-3; 7 bases are a match to TRBD2. This CDR3 region has 16 residues. Trimming removed 3 bases from V and 1 base from J; junction bases left unmatched: 8. Germline V gene sequence: CDR1 SGHDT, CDR2 YYEEEE. DNA of the CDR3: TGTGCCAGCAGCTCGTTTGCTGGACTAGGCACAGATACGCAGTATTTT. It specifies CASSSFAGLGTDTQYF.

The chain is built from TRBV7-9 and TRBJ1-2; tentative D call: TRBD1 (6 bases). Trimming cost V 5 bases and J 5 bases, with 6 bases left between them. There are 11 residues in the CDR3. Germline CDR1 SEHNR, CDR2 FQNEAQ (reference sequence). This CDR3 reads CASSQGYGYTF. In DNA, the CDR3 is TGTGCCAGCAGCCAGGGGTATGGCTACACCTTC. The full variable domain, with the rest looked up from reference TRBV7-9 and TRBJ1-2, is DTGVSQNPRHKITKRGQNVTFRCDPISEHNRLYWYRQTLGQGPEFLTYFQNEAQLEKSRLLSDRFSAERPKGSFSTLEIQRTEQGDSAMYLCASSQGYGYTFGSGTRLTVV.

V gene TRBV2 combines with J gene TRBJ2-5; 9 bases fit TRBD2. The length of the CDR3 is 15 residues. After removal of 3 bases from V and 4 bases from J, the junction contained 6 bases not matched to a gene. CDR1 is SNHLY, CDR2 FYNNEI, per germline. Here the CDR3 reads CASSERRGGRETQYF. The DNA of the CDR3 is TGTGCCAGCAGTGAGAGGCGGGGGGGGAGAGAGACCCAGTACTTC.

The genes are TRBV19 and TRBJ2-7; D possibly corresponds to TRBD1 (6 bases). Trimming shortened V by 5 bases and J by 2 bases, and 10 bases separated the two germline ends. This CDR3 contains 13 residues. CDR1 and CDR2 from the germline V gene are LNHDA and SQIVND (reference sequence). The CDR3 nucleotides are TGTGCCAGTAGTCGGACAGCCACCTACGAGCAGTACTTC. Translation: CASSRTATYEQYF.